Each of the 21 T cell receptor beta chains below was sequenced from the same sample in a study of T cells of healthy individuals (dated by TCRdb to the late 2010s). The library was obtained by 5' RACE. The data were produced on an Illumina MiSeq. TCRdb reanalyzed the raw reads on its own, using fastp at Q25 for trimming and MiXCR for clone calling, and kept in-frame beta chains. For every CDR3 protein sequence, its rows merge into one entry that carries the most common genes and DNA. This sample lists around 98,000 distinct CDR3 sequences; about 16% were detected once. The top ten clones comprise 6.2% of the sample. Receptors originate from a human donor in good health.

This clonotype came up a few times. The gene calls are TRBV28 and TRBJ2-2; 9 bases are a match to TRBD2. This CDR3 spans 15 amino acids. Losses at the gene ends were 6 bases for V and 4 bases for J; bases not matched to a gene: 6. Germline V lookup: CDR1 MDHEN, CDR2 SYDVKM. The CDR3, as DNA: TGTGCCAGCAGAGCGGGGGGTGAGGGCACCGGGGAGCTGTTTTTT. This codes for CASRAGGEGTGELFF.

The chain has TRBV18 and TRBJ2-1, with TRBD2 matching 7 bases. This CDR3 comprises 12 residues. J gave up 8 bases and V 3 bases, and 1 base lay outside the gene matches. Germline V gene data show CDR1 as KGHSH and CDR2 as LQKENI. The CDR3 DNA reads TGTGCCAGCTCACCGGGGGGGGATGAGCAGTTCTTC. This codes for CASSPGGDEQFF. Looking up the rest from reference TRBV18 and TRBJ2-1 gives the full variable domain: NAGVMQNPRHLVRRRGQEARLRCSPMKGHSHVYWYRQLPEEGLKFMVYLQKENIIDESGMPKERFSAEFPKEGPSILRIQQVVRGDSAAYFCASSPGGDEQFFGPGTRLTVL.

The table lists this clonotype with many counts. The chain combines TRBV4-3 with TRBJ1-1, with D possibly TRBD1 on 5 matching bases. The length of the CDR3 is 18 residues. From germline, CDR1 is LGHNA and CDR2 YSLEER. Trimming left V 0 bases short and J 0 bases short, with 17 bases between. The CDR3 reads CASSQDWVGGLMNTEAFF. In DNA form, the CDR3 reads TGCGCCAGCAGCCAAGATTGGGTTGGGGGACTCATGAACACTGAAGCTTTCTTT.

The chain employs TRBV6-5 and TRBJ2-7, with D perhaps TRBD2 (5 bases). Looked up from germline, CDR1 is MNHEY and CDR2 is SVGAGI. Trimming took 6 bases from V and 3 from J, leaving 12 bases between them. CDR3 size: 13 residues. This CDR3 reads CASSAGDHYEQYF. In DNA form, the CDR3 reads TGTGCCAGCAGCGCCGGGGATCACTACGAGCAGTACTTC.

This clonotype was picked up many times. The chain uses TRBV7-3 and TRBJ2-7; a weak D match, TRBD1 (6 bases). This CDR3 is 13 amino acids long. V shed 2 bases and J shed 7 bases, with 12 bases lying between them. Germline CDR1 and CDR2: SGHTA and FQGTGA. The CDR3 coding sequence is TGTGCCAGCAGCTTACAGGGGCAGGGGGAGCAGTACTTC. It translates to CASSLQGQGEQYF.

Ten or more counts support this clonotype. The rearrangement links TRBV4-1 to TRBJ2-7, with D possibly matching TRBD2 (5 bases). Germline lookup yields CDR1 MGHRA and CDR2 YSYEKL. V lost 4 bases to trimming and J lost 2 bases, with 18 bases between them. This CDR3 has 16 amino acids. DNA of the CDR3: TGCGCCAGCAGCCCCACTCCAAGCTCTAGCCCCTACGAGCAGTACTTC. This translates into CASSPTPSSSPYEQYF.

This clonotype has more than one count but fewer than ten. The rearrangement joins TRBV18 to TRBJ2-2, with D perhaps TRBD1 (6 bases). This CDR3 is built from 15 residues. The germline V and J ends were trimmed by 3 bases and 1 base, with 9 bases remaining between them. Germline V gives CDR1 KGHSH, CDR2 LQKENI. CDR3: CASSPTTGNTGELFF. The CDR3 region has the DNA TGTGCCAGCTCACCGACGACAGGGAACACCGGGGAGCTGTTTTTT.

This rearrangement joins TRBV28 to TRBJ1-2; a possible D gene is TRBD1 (5 bases). The V end lost 4 bases, the J end lost 4 bases, and 19 bases lay between the germline ends. The CDR3 loop spans 16 amino acids. The germline V gene encodes CDR1 MDHEN and CDR2 SYDVKM. As DNA, the CDR3 is TGTGCCAGCAGTTATCTCGGGGAGGGGTTGGGCTATGGCTACACCTTC. Protein: CASSYLGEGLGYGYTF.

The table lists this clonotype with a few counts. The rearrangement uses TRBV7-9 and TRBJ1-1; tentatively, D is TRBD1 (6 bases). V lost 5 bases and J lost 7, with 14 bases in between. Germline loops: CDR1 SEHNR, CDR2 FQNEAQ (reference sequence). This CDR3 is built from 13 residues. The CDR3 is CASSPQTGGEAFF. CDR3 bases: TGTGCCAGCAGCCCGCAGACAGGCGGTGAAGCTTTCTTT.

This clonotype was seen more than once but under ten times. V usage is TRBV20-1 and J usage is TRBJ2-7; 7 bases line up with TRBD2. Trimming took 0 bases from V and 6 from J; bases not matched to a gene: 5. The CDR3 totals 13 residues. CDR1 is DFQATT and CDR2 is SNEGSKA in the germline V gene (reference sequence). The CDR3 sequence: CSARDTVAGEQYF. The DNA of the CDR3 is TGCAGTGCTAGAGATACGGTAGCGGGCGAGCAGTACTTC.

The chain employs TRBV28 and TRBJ1-5; 10 bases map to TRBD1. The germline V gene has CDR1 MDHEN and CDR2 SYDVKM. V lost 3 bases to trimming and J lost 11 bases; unmatched junction nucleotides: 10. CDR3 length: 15 amino acids. DNA of the CDR3: TGTGCCAGCAGTTTGGGACAGGGGCTGGCTCGGGCCCAGCATTTT. The encoded protein is CASSLGQGLARAQHF. Based on the CDR3 plus reference TRBV28 and TRBJ1-5, the full variable domain is DVKVTQSSRYLVKRTGEKVFLECVQDMDHENMFWYRQDPGLGLRLIYFSYDVKMKEKGDIPEGYSVSREKKERFSLILESASTNQTSMYLCASSLGQGLARAQHFGDGTRLSIL.

This clonotype was seen a handful of times. The chain joins TRBV24-1 to TRBJ2-5; D might be TRBD2 (7 bases). V was clipped by 7 bases and J by 3 bases, with 11 bases between them. The germline CDR1 and CDR2 sequences are KGHDR and SFDVKD. There are 13 residues in the CDR3. The CDR3: CATSRGAEETQYF. The DNA for the CDR3 is TGTGCCACCAGCCGGGGGGCTGAAGAGACCCAGTACTTC.

This clonotype was detected only a few times. This chain links TRBV18 with TRBJ2-7, with 7 nucleotides matching TRBD1. This CDR3 comprises 15 residues. The J segment lost 2 bases and the V segment lost 4 bases, leaving 8 bases of the junction unmatched. CDR1 and CDR2 from the germline V gene are KGHSH and LQKENI. This CDR3 reads CASSQMTGIPYEQYF. In DNA form, the CDR3 reads TGTGCCAGCTCACAGATGACAGGGATTCCCTACGAGCAGTACTTC.

This clonotype was recorded at least ten times. This chain joins TRBV29-1 and TRBJ1-2; unclear D gene. The CDR3 is made up of 12 amino acids. Trimming cost V 3 bases and J 6 bases, with 11 bases left between them. Germline values: CDR1 SQVTM, CDR2 ANQGSEA. CDR3 loop: CSVEQRVDGYTF. In DNA form, the CDR3 reads TGCAGCGTTGAGCAGAGGGTAGATGGCTACACCTTC.

The J gene is TRBJ2-2, the V gene TRBV10-3; 10 bases agree with TRBD2. Germline V CDR1 and CDR2: ENHRY, SYGVKD. The length of the CDR3 is 16 residues. With 6 bases clipped from V and 2 bases from J, the junction kept 6 bases outside the gene matches. The CDR3 loop is CAIRVAGGLNTGELFF. CDR3 DNA: TGTGCCATCAGGGTAGCGGGAGGACTAAACACCGGGGAGCTGTTTTTT.

This clonotype was recorded a few times. The chain couples TRBV18 to TRBJ2-5; 8 bases are a match to TRBD1. Germline-derived CDR1 and CDR2 are KGHSH and LQKENI. The CDR3 extends over 14 amino acids. With V trimmed by 6 bases and J by 3 bases, 6 bases remained unmatched. The CDR3 protein is CASSADRAEETQYF. DNA of the CDR3: TGTGCCAGCTCCGCGGACAGGGCCGAAGAGACCCAGTACTTC.

The chain carries TRBV3-1 and TRBJ2-1; 10 bases are a match to TRBD1. This CDR3 comprises 15 residues. Germline V gene sequence: CDR1 LGHDT, CDR2 YNNKEL (reference sequence). The junction had 11 bases not matched to a gene; V was cut back by 7 bases and J by 8 bases. CDR3 amino acids: CASTSGGQGTYEQFF. For the CDR3, the DNA is TGTGCCAGCACCTCAGGGGGACAGGGGACGTATGAGCAGTTCTTC.

V is TRBV10-3 and J is TRBJ2-3; D is possibly TRBD2 (6 bases). The CDR3 is made up of 13 amino acids. V lost 8 bases and J lost 2, with 11 bases in between. In germline, CDR1 is ENHRY, CDR2 SYGVKD. The CDR3 spells CAIGGTITDTQYF. DNA for the CDR3: TGTGCCATCGGAGGGACGATCACAGATACGCAGTATTTT.

This clonotype was detected ten times or more. The CDR3 here is CSVEGGTSGGWGNEQFF. CDR3 in DNA: TGCAGCGTTGAAGGCGGGACTAGCGGGGGTTGGGGTAATGAGCAGTTCTTC. The chain is built from TRBV29-1 and TRBJ2-1, with 14 bases aligning to TRBD2. There are 17 residues in the CDR3. Per the germline V gene, CDR1 is SQVTM and CDR2 is ANQGSEA. J was trimmed by 7 bases and V by 1 base; bases with no gene match: 9.

The sample holds one count of this clonotype. The V gene is TRBV11-3, the J gene TRBJ2-1, with a possible D match to TRBD2 (5 bases). CDR1 and CDR2 from the germline V gene are SGHNT and YENEEA. Trimming left V 3 bases short and J 10 bases short, with 13 bases between. The CDR3 has 13 amino acids. The CDR3 protein is CASSFSGEGEQFF. The CDR3 DNA reads TGTGCCAGCAGCTTTTCCGGAGAGGGAGAGCAGTTCTTC.

The rearrangement links TRBV6-2 or TRBV6-3 to TRBJ2-1, with D unclear. CDR3 length: 13 residues. Trimming shortened V by 2 bases and J by 4 bases, and 6 bases separated the two germline ends. Looked up from germline, CDR1 is MNHEY and CDR2 is SVGEGT. The DNA of the CDR3 is TGTGCCAGCAGTTACCCAGTTTACAATGAGCAGTTCTTC. This codes for CASSYPVYNEQFF.